This T cell receptor (beta chain) was captured by sequencing in a study of blood T cells in healthy people across ages. The wider study: Template switching recovered approximately one barcoded beta molecule for every two T cells. The study, taken as a whole, reports: The fall in TCR beta diversity per million T cells was roughly linear with age.

This clonotype was observed many times. Its specificity is not known. Each sample had at least 6 million PBMCs isolated. CDR1 is DFQATT and CDR2 is SNEGSKA in the germline V gene (reference sequence). The CDR3 is 16 amino acids. Trimming left V 3 bases short and J 3 bases short, with 21 bases between. Sample-barcoded 5' priming and a J-beta primer mix drove a second PCR of roughly 6 to 12 cycles. TCRdb fed the 5' RACE reads into MiXCR, producing one record per CDR3 protein. The sample holds 1.5 million to 2 million distinct CDR3 sequences; 40% to 55% are singletons and the top ten take over 2%. Specimen: blood. This TCR was sampled from a woman aged 40 to 55 in good health. The genes are TRBV20-1 and TRBJ2-7, with a tentative D call TRBD1 (6 bases). The CDR3 loop is CSASPSTGRLGYEQYF. In DNA form, the CDR3 reads TGCAGTGCTAGCCCTTCGACAGGACGCCTTGGCTACGAGCAGTACTTC.